The 27 T cell receptor beta chains in this list originate from one sample, sequenced in a study of cytomegalovirus exposure and HLA in healthy donors. Only in-frame clones appear in the TCRdb table, and some are missing; sequencing was by immunoSEQ multiplex PCR. The table has around 56,000 clones, 93% seen once. Source material: PBMCs. These receptors were obtained from a woman between 18 and 30 years old in good health and CMV-seropositive.

In DNA form, the CDR3 reads TGCGCCAGCAGCCAATGGTTGGACAGGGAGGGAATTCAAGAGACCCAGTACTTC. As protein: CASSQWLDREGIQETQYF. This chain links TRBV4-1 with TRBJ2-5; D perhaps matches TRBD1 (8 bases). In germline, CDR1 is MGHRA, CDR2 YSYEKL. CDR3 length: 18 amino acids. V dropped 2 bases and J dropped 2 bases, with 21 bases sitting between them.

This chain joins TRBV6-1 and TRBJ2-7, with 7 positions matching TRBD2. Germline V gene lookup returns CDR1 MNHNS and CDR2 SASEGT. This CDR3 comprises 15 residues. The ends lost 7 bases at V and 2 bases at J; junction bases unmatched: 11. In DNA, the CDR3 is TGTGCCAGCACGCGGGGGAGGGATCAGGCCTACGAGCAGTACTTC. It translates to CASTRGRDQAYEQYF.

The chain employs TRBV10-3 and TRBJ2-7, with 7 bases lining up with TRBD2. CDR1 and CDR2 from the germline V gene are ENHRY and SYGVKD. This CDR3 is built from 14 residues. V lost 5 bases to trimming and J lost 1 base; unmatched junction nucleotides: 5. The CDR3 nucleotides read TGTGCCATCAGTCCCTCTAGCGGATCCTACGAGCAGTACTTC. It translates to CAISPSSGSYEQYF.

The rearrangement joins TRBV6-9 to TRBJ2-2; no firm D call. Trimming stripped 4 bases from V and 7 bases from J, with 10 bases between. The length of the CDR3 is 13 residues. Germline CDR1 is MNHGY and CDR2 is SVAAGI. CDR3 protein: CASSSPRFGELFF. The CDR3 DNA follows: TGTGCCAGCAGTTCCCCTAGATTCGGGGAGCTGTTTTTT.

The rearrangement joins TRBV18 to TRBJ2-5; D call uncertain. Germline CDR1 and CDR2: KGHSH and LQKENI. The CDR3 contains 13 residues. V was pared by 3 bases and J by 5 bases, with 10 bases between. CDR3 coding DNA: TGTGCCAGCTCACCGAGTCAGGTGGAGACCCAGTACTTC. This gives the protein CASSPSQVETQYF.

This clone occurred once. The rearrangement joins TRBV6-5 to TRBJ1-6, with 9 bases lining up with TRBD1. After removal of 6 bases from V and 6 bases from J, the junction contained 6 bases not matched to a gene. The CDR3 contains 15 residues. From germline, CDR1 is MNHEY and CDR2 SVGAGI. The CDR3 DNA is TGTGCCAGCAGCATCCAGGACAGGGGTAATTCACCCCTCCACTTT. It specifies CASSIQDRGNSPLHF.

The rearrangement joins TRBV21-1 to TRBJ2-7; TRBD1 reflects the table's D call only, with no check against the DNA. TRBV21-1 is tagged as a pseudogene. The CDR3 contains 12 residues. In nucleotides, the CDR3 is TGTGCCAGCCAACATACAGGGGACGAGCAGTACTTC. It is translated as CASQHTGDEQYF.

The rearrangement uses TRBV5-1 and TRBJ2-5, with D perhaps matching TRBD1 (6 bases). The CDR3 runs 13 residues. Germline loops: CDR1 SGHRS, CDR2 YFSETQ. Trimming pared 4 bases from V and 4 bases from J, leaving 11 bases between. This CDR3 is CASSPQGVETQYF. CDR3 DNA: TGCGCCAGCAGCCCACAGGGTGTAGAGACCCAGTACTTC.

J is TRBJ2-3 and V is TRBV7-2; D is unclear. Germline V lookup: CDR1 SGHTA, CDR2 FQGNSA. The CDR3 covers 13 residues. Trimming took 5 bases from V and 2 from J, leaving 8 bases between them. CDR3 bases: TGTGCCAGCAGCCCACACTACACAGATACGCAGTATTTT. Its protein product is CASSPHYTDTQYF.

This chain uses TRBV5-4 with TRBJ1-2; D unclear. CDR1 and CDR2 from the germline V gene are SGHNT and YYREEE (reference sequence). There are 15 residues in the CDR3. Trimming took off 4 bases at V and 4 bases at J, with 17 bases between the two ends. CDR3 coding DNA: TGTGCCAGCAGCGGCGGAAAACACCTAGGCTATGGCTACACCTTC. This gives the protein CASSGGKHLGYGYTF.

The chain is built from TRBV28 and TRBJ1-3; D perhaps matches TRBD1 (5 bases). With 5 bases removed from V and 0 bases from J, the gap between germline ends came to 14 bases. Germline loops: CDR1 MDHEN, CDR2 SYDVKM. The CDR3 contains 16 residues. CDR3 protein: CASSDPQVYSGNTIYF. CDR3 sequence (DNA): TGTGCCAGCAGTGACCCACAGGTCTACTCTGGAAACACCATATATTTT.

The genes are TRBV27 and TRBJ2-7; 9 bases match TRBD1. The germline gives CDR1 MNHEY, CDR2 SMNVEV (reference sequence). After removal of 6 bases from V and 3 bases from J, the junction contained 6 bases not matched to a gene. CDR3 length: 14 amino acids. CDR3 protein: CASSRTGVIYEQYF. The DNA for the CDR3 is TGTGCCAGCAGCCGGACAGGGGTTATCTACGAGCAGTACTTC.

The chain employs TRBV18 and TRBJ2-5; 12 bases map to TRBD2. CDR1 and CDR2 (germline): KGHSH, LQKENI. CDR3 length: 19 residues. Trimming cost V 2 bases and J 5 bases; bases outside gene matches: 15. CDR3 DNA: TGTGCCAGCTCACCAGGCCGCCTAGCGGGGGGGGATTTCGTGGAGACCCAGTACTTC. Translated, it gives CASSPGRLAGGDFVETQYF.

The V call is TRBV6-6, the J call TRBJ2-7, with D possibly matching TRBD1 (6 bases). Trimming stripped 6 bases from V and 3 bases from J, with 15 bases between. The CDR3 runs 14 residues. The germline CDR1 and CDR2 sequences are MNHNY and SVGAGI (reference sequence). CDR3 in amino acids: CASRLDSLNYEQYF. The CDR3 region has the DNA TGTGCCAGCAGATTGGACAGCTTAAACTACGAGCAGTACTTC.

A single count supports this clone. The gene calls are TRBV4-3 and TRBJ1-1; tentatively, D is TRBD1 (6 bases). V lost 0 bases to trimming and J lost 1 base, with 15 bases between them. The CDR3 has 17 amino acids. Germline V gives CDR1 LGHNA, CDR2 YSLEER. CDR3 amino acids: CASSQDIPGVKNTEAFF. The CDR3 bases are TGCGCCAGCAGCCAAGATATTCCAGGGGTAAAGAACACTGAAGCTTTCTTT.

The chain uses TRBV6-5 and TRBJ2-1, with D possibly TRBD1 on 5 matching bases. The CDR3 is 14 amino acids. Between the trimmed V and J ends, which lost 5 bases and 9 bases, there was a span of 17 bases. Germline CDR1 MNHEY, CDR2 SVGAGI. This CDR3 reads CASSPTGWGGEQFF. The CDR3, as DNA: TGTGCCAGCAGTCCCACGGGTTGGGGCGGTGAGCAGTTCTTC.

The chain is built from TRBV9 and TRBJ2-5; 7 nucleotides agree with TRBD1. The CDR3 spans 14 residues. Germline loops: CDR1 SGDLS, CDR2 YYNGEE. With V trimmed by 6 bases and J by 2 bases, 7 bases remained unmatched. The CDR3 protein is CASTPGTVQETQYF. CDR3 nucleotide sequence: TGTGCCAGCACTCCCGGGACAGTACAAGAGACCCAGTACTTC.

The chain joins TRBV11-2 to TRBJ2-1; 7 nucleotides line up with TRBD1. This CDR3 is built from 19 residues. Losses at the gene ends were 2 bases for V and 15 bases for J; bases not matched to a gene: 28. Germline V gene lookup returns CDR1 SGHAT and CDR2 FQNNGV. CDR3 residues: CASSLLSPQRGQKGLLVFF. CDR3 nucleotides: TGTGCCAGCAGCTTATTATCCCCACAAAGGGGGCAAAAAGGACTGCTAGTGTTCTTC.

V and J are TRBV11-2 and TRBJ2-5; TRBD2 is a possible D gene (5 bases). Germline lookup yields CDR1 SGHAT and CDR2 FQNNGV. With 3 bases removed from V and 5 bases from J, the gap between germline ends came to 13 bases. This CDR3 is 14 amino acids long. CDR3 loop: CASSLQRAQETQYF. The DNA of the CDR3 is TGTGCCAGCAGCTTGCAGAGGGCCCAGGAGACCCAGTACTTC.

The gene calls are TRBV4-2 and TRBJ2-7; D not certain. The V gene lost 8 bases and the J gene lost 0 bases, with 5 bases spanning the gap. Germline CDR1 reads LGHNA; CDR2 reads YNFKEQ. The CDR3 contains 11 residues. CDR3: CASRSSYEQYF. The CDR3 coding sequence is TGTGCCAGCCGTAGCTCCTACGAGCAGTACTTC.

The chain recombines TRBV7-9 with TRBJ1-4, with 10 bases aligning to TRBD1. J lost 6 bases, V lost 4 bases, and 11 bases had no gene match. The CDR3 covers 17 residues. Germline assignment: CDR1 SEHNR and CDR2 FQNEAQ (reference sequence). CDR3 nucleotides: TGTGCCAGCAGCTCAGCCGGGACAGGGGTTCTTTATGAAAAACTGTTTTTT. The encoded protein is CASSSAGTGVLYEKLFF. Variable domain in full (rest from reference TRBV7-9 and TRBJ1-4): DTGVSQNPRHKITKRGQNVTFRCDPISEHNRLYWYRQTLGQGPEFLTYFQNEAQLEKSRLLSDRFSAERPKGSFSTLEIQRTEQGDSAMYLCASSSAGTGVLYEKLFFGSGTQLSVL.

This rearrangement joins TRBV19 to TRBJ2-2, with D possibly matching TRBD1 (7 bases). This CDR3 region has 15 residues. V lost 5 bases to trimming and J lost 0 bases, with 10 bases between them. Looked up from germline, CDR1 is LNHDA and CDR2 is SQIVND (reference sequence). For the CDR3, the DNA is TGTGCCAGTAGTGGGGGGACAGCGAACACCGGGGAGCTGTTTTTT. It encodes CASSGGTANTGELFF.

V usage is TRBV25-1 and J usage is TRBJ2-3; 7 bases agree with TRBD1. V shed 6 bases and J 3 bases; nucleotides not matched to a gene: 12. The CDR3 covers 16 residues. In germline, CDR1 is MGHDK, CDR2 SYGVNS. As DNA, the CDR3 is TGTGCCAGCAGCGGGTCGGGACAGCTTCGGACAGATACGCAGTATTTT. Protein: CASSGSGQLRTDTQYF.

The chain links TRBV27 to TRBJ2-3; D is perhaps TRBD1 (5 bases). The CDR3 contains 17 residues. The germline V and J ends were trimmed by 2 bases and 1 base, with 16 bases remaining between them. The germline V gene encodes CDR1 MNHEY and CDR2 SMNVEV (reference sequence). The CDR3: CASSLKRGRVRTDTQYF. The DNA of the CDR3 is TGTGCCAGCAGTTTAAAGCGAGGCAGGGTTCGCACAGATACGCAGTATTTT.

The chain carries TRBV5-1 and TRBJ1-2, with D possibly TRBD1 on 6 matching bases. V was trimmed by 1 base and J by 2 bases, leaving 12 bases between them. Germline assignment: CDR1 SGHRS and CDR2 YFSETQ. The CDR3 covers 15 residues. The CDR3, as DNA: TGCGCCAGCAGCTTGCAGACCGGACAGAACTATGGCTACACCTTC. The encoded protein is CASSLQTGQNYGYTF.

The chain combines TRBV6-5 with TRBJ1-2; TRBD1 might be the D (5 bases). This CDR3 region has 14 residues. The V gene lost 6 bases and the J gene lost 7 bases, with 18 bases spanning the gap. The germline CDR1 and CDR2 sequences are MNHEY and SVGAGI. CDR3 region: CASSLRVPISGYTF. The CDR3 DNA follows: TGTGCCAGCAGCCTCAGGGTACCCATTTCTGGCTACACCTTC.

The chain employs TRBV7-9 and TRBJ1-5; D is ambiguous. The ends were cut back, 1 base at V and 0 bases at J, with 7 bases in the middle. The V gene's germline CDR1 is SEHNR and CDR2 FQNEAQ (reference sequence). The CDR3 is made up of 15 amino acids. The CDR3 DNA reads as TGTGCCAGCAGCTTAGGCTATGGTAGCAATCAGCCCCAGCATTTT. It codes for CASSLGYGSNQPQHF.